These T cell receptor beta chains were read from a single sample in a study of shared clonotypes between healthy human individuals. Sequencing used immunoSEQ multiplex PCR; TCRdb keeps in-frame clones, though not all of them. Of roughly 1 million clones listed, around 76% are singletons. The material sequenced was memory CD4+ T cells sorted from blood. These receptors were collected from a man aged 18 to 35 in good health. CDR3s include the opening cysteine and the closing phenylalanine or tryptophan. The D gene is left open where the match is weak. Size is omitted from some rows. Given values are once, few, many or a class for expanded clones.

j_gene | d_gene | abundance | v_gene | CDR3aa | CDR3nt
TRBJ2-7 | - | - | TRBV29-1 | CSVIGFYEQYF | TGCAGCGTTATAGGATTCTACGAGCAGTACTTC
TRBJ2-1 | TRBD2 | - | TRBV6-6 | CASEGAGGPNNEQFF | TGTGCCAGCGAGGGGGCGGGAGGGCCTAACAATGAGCAGTTCTTC
TRBJ2-7 | TRBD1 | - | TRBV5-1 | CASSVGQLNYEQYF | TGCGCCAGCAGCGTGGGACAGTTGAACTACGAGCAGTACTTC
TRBJ1-2 | - | - | TRBV18 | CASSPSAQSLYGYTF | TGTGCCAGCTCACCATCCGCACAGTCCCTCTATGGCTACACCTTC
TRBJ1-2 | - | - | TRBV30 | CAWTGVNYGYTF | TGTGCCTGGACAGGGGTTAACTATGGCTACACCTTC
TRBJ1-5 | - | few | TRBV2 | CASRAGVGNQPQHF | TGTGCCAGCAGGGCAGGGGTTGGCAATCAGCCCCAGCATTTT
TRBJ2-2 | - | - | TRBV4-1 | CASSHSANTGELFF | TGCGCCAGCAGCCATTCGGCGAACACCGGGGAGCTGTTTTTT
TRBJ2-5 | - | - | TRBV19 | CASSIMGKTQYF | TGTGCCAGTAGTATAATGGGGAAGACCCAGTACTTC
TRBJ1-5 | - | few | TRBV6-1 | CASSEGGNQPQHF | TGTGCCAGCAGTGAAGGGGGAAATCAGCCCCAGCATTTT
TRBJ2-3 | TRBD1 | - | TRBV6-5 | CASSYSGTGGLDTQYF | TGTGCCAGCAGTTACTCAGGGACAGGGGGCCTAGATACGCAGTATTTT
TRBJ2-7 | - | - | TRBV19 | CASSKSNFGEQYF | TGTGCCAGTAGTAAGTCCAACTTTGGCGAGCAGTACTTC
TRBJ1-5 | - | - | TRBV2 | CASKGSRGGNQPQHF | TGTGCCAGCAAAGGGTCCCGAGGGGGCAATCAGCCCCAGCATTTT
TRBJ1-1 | - | - | TRBV29-1 | CSVEGRGGSTEAFF | TGCAGCGTTGAAGGGCGGGGGGGGAGCACTGAAGCTTTCTTT
TRBJ2-2 | - | few | TRBV27 | CASSLRWGETGELFF | TGTGCCAGCAGTTTAAGATGGGGAGAGACCGGGGAGCTGTTTTTT
TRBJ2-7 | - | - | TRBV5-1 | CASSTQAGPPYEQYF | TGCGCCAGCAGCACCCAGGCCGGGCCACCCTACGAGCAGTACTTC
TRBJ1-4 | - | - | TRBV7-8 | CASSLPGQEKLFF | TGTGCCAGCAGCTTACCAGGACAGGAAAAACTGTTTTTT
TRBJ2-3 | - | - | TRBV5-1 | CASSPPSSTDTQYF | TGCGCCAGCAGCCCTCCATCCTCCACAGATACGCAGTATTTT
TRBJ1-3 | - | - | TRBV28 | CASSSPQTGTGNTIYF | TGTGCCAGCAGTTCACCTCAAACAGGGACTGGAAACACCATATATTTT
TRBJ1-5 | - | few | TRBV14 | CASSQERARVGCNQPQHF | TGTGCCAGCAGCCAAGAAAGGGCGCGGGTAGGGTGCAATCAGCCCCAGCATTTT
TRBJ1-2 | TRBD1 | - | TRBV7-3 | CASSLGQGDYGYTF | TGTGCCAGCAGCTTAGGACAGGGTGACTATGGCTACACCTTC
TRBJ2-7 | - | - | TRBV6-6 | CASSLDTDSEQYF | TGTGCCAGCAGCCTAGATACGGACTCCGAGCAGTACTTC
TRBJ2-6 | - | once | TRBV5-1 | CASSPLGANVLTF | TGCGCCAGCAGTCCGTTAGGGGCCAACGTCCTGACTTTC
TRBJ2-5 | - | - | TRBV5-6 | CASSLAAGRIETQYF | TGTGCCAGCAGCTTGGCCGCCGGGCGGATAGAGACCCAGTACTTC
TRBJ2-2 | TRBD2 | - | TRBV5-4 | CASSLIAGGNTGELFF | TGTGCCAGCAGCCTAATAGCGGGAGGGAACACCGGGGAGCTGTTTTTT
TRBJ2-4 | TRBD2 | - | TRBV5-4 | CASSEIGRGVSAKNIQYF | TGTGCCAGCAGCGAAATTGGACGGGGGGTTTCTGCCAAAAACATTCAGTACTTC